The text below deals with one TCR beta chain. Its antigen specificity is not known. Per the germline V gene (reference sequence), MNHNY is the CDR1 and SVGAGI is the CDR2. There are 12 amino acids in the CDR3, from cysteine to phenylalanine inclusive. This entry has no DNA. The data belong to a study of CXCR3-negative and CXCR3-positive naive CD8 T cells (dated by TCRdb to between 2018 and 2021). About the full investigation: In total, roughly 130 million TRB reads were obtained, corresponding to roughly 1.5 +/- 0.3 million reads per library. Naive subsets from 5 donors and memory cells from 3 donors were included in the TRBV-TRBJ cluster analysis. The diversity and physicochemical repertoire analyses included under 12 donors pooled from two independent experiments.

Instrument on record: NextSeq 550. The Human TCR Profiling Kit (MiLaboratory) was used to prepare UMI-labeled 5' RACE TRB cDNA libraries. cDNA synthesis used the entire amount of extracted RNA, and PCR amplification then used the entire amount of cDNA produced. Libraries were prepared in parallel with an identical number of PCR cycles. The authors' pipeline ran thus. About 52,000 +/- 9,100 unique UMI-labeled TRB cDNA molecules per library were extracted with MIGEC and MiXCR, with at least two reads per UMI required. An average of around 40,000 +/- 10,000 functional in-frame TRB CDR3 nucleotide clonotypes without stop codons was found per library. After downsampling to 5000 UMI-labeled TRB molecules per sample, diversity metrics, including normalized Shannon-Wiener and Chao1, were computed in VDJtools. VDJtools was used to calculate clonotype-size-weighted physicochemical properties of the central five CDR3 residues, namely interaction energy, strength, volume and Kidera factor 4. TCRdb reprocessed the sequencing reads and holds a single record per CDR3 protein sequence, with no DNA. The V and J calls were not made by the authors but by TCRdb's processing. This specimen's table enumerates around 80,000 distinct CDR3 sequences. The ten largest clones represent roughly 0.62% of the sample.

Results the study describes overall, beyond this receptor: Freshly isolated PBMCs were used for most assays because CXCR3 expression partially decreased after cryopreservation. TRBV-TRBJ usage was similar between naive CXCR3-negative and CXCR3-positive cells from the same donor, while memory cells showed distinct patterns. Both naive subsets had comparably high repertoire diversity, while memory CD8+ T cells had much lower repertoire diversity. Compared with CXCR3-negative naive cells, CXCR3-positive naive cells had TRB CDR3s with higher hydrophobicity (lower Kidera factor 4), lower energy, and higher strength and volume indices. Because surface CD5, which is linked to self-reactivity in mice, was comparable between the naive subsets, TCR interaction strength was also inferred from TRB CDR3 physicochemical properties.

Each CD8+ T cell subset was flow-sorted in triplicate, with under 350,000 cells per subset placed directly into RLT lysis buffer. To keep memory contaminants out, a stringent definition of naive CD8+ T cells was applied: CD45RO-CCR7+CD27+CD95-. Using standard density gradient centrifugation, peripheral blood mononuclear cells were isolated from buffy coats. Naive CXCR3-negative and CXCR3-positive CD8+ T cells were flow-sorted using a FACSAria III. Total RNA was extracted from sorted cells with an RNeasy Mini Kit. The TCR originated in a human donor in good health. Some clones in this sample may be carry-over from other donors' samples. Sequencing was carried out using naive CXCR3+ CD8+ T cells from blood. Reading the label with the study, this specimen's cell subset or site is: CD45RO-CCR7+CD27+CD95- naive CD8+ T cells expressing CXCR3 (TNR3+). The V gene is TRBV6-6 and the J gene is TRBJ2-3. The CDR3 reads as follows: CASSTGADTQYF.